The 11 T cell receptor beta chains reported below all come from one sample, sequenced in a study of blood T cell repertoires in COVID-19. Only in-frame clones appear in the TCRdb table, and some are missing; sequencing was by immunoSEQ multiplex PCR. The sample has around 95,000 clones, over 70% seen once. Material: peripheral blood. The receptors originated from an elderly woman with acute or convalescent COVID-19.

The CDR3 is CASSPGDRVADTQYF. The CDR3 DNA reads as TGTGCCAGCAGCCCCGGGGACAGGGTGGCAGATACGCAGTATTTT. The V call is TRBV7-6, the J call TRBJ2-3; 9 bases match TRBD1. Germline V gives CDR1 SGHVS, CDR2 FNYEAQ. CDR3 length: 15 amino acids. Trimming at V came to 5 bases and at J to 4 bases, leaving 7 bases not matched to a gene.

The CDR3 protein is CAIRYRVDTEAFF. CDR3 nucleotides: TGTGCCATCAGATACAGGGTAGACACTGAAGCTTTCTTT. The V and J genes are TRBV10-3 and TRBJ1-1; D might be TRBD1 (6 bases). This CDR3 has 13 amino acids. Looked up from germline, CDR1 is ENHRY and CDR2 is SYGVKD. Trimming left V 6 bases short and J 3 bases short, with 11 bases between.

This clone has a single count. The V gene is TRBV7-2, the J gene TRBJ2-3, with 8 bases that match TRBD2. The CDR3 is 16 residues long. With V trimmed by 2 bases and J by 1 base, 5 bases remained unmatched. Per germline, CDR1 SGHTA and CDR2 FQGNSA. CDR3 sequence: CASSLRRGAGTDTQYF. CDR3 nucleotide sequence: TGTGCCAGCAGCTTAAGGCGGGGGGCGGGCACAGATACGCAGTATTTT.

The chain recombines TRBV28 with TRBJ2-3; D might be TRBD2 (5 bases). There are 15 residues in the CDR3. The V and J ends lost 3 bases and 1 base respectively, with 11 bases between them. CDR1 and CDR2 (germline): MDHEN, SYDVKM. CDR3 protein: CASSLARVGTDTQYF. As DNA, the CDR3 is TGTGCCAGCAGTTTGGCGAGGGTCGGCACAGATACGCAGTATTTT.

The J gene is TRBJ1-1, the V gene TRBV5-1, with 8 positions matching TRBD1. The CDR3 is 16 amino acids. Germline CDR1 SGHRS, CDR2 YFSETQ. V lost 2 bases and J lost 3; bases outside the gene matches: 9. The CDR3 sequence is CASSFGQGAPDTEAFF. DNA for the CDR3: TGCGCCAGCAGCTTTGGGCAGGGGGCTCCGGACACTGAAGCTTTCTTT.

This clone occurred once. V and J are TRBV5-1 and TRBJ2-3, with 10 bases fitting TRBD2. CDR1 and CDR2 from the germline V gene are SGHRS and YFSETQ. Unmatched junction bases numbered 5, after V lost 5 bases and J lost 5 bases. The CDR3 has 14 residues. CDR3 coding DNA: TGCGCCAGCAGGCTAGCGGGGGCGGTAGATACGCAGTATTTT. Amino acid sequence: CASRLAGAVDTQYF.

J is TRBJ2-7 and V is TRBV5-1, with 8 bases lining up with TRBD1. The germline V gene encodes CDR1 SGHRS and CDR2 YFSETQ. This CDR3 has 13 amino acids. The V gene end was trimmed by 5 bases and the J gene end by 2 bases; junction bases not matched to a gene: 3. The CDR3 here is CASRRGQAYEQYF. The CDR3 DNA follows: TGCGCCAGCAGACGGGGACAGGCCTACGAGCAGTACTTC.

Worth noting for this clone: The germline gene is not matched at one end of the junction; a read error may be the cause. The sample carries other DNA sequences with the same CDR3. V usage is TRBV4-2 and J usage is TRBJ2-5, with D unresolved. Germline V gene lookup returns CDR1 LGHNA and CDR2 YNFKEQ. The CDR3 sequence is 15 residues long. This CDR3 reads CASSQGGLTQETQYF. Here the CDR3 DNA reads TGTGCCAGCAGCCAAGGTGGGCTTACCCAAGAGACCCAATACTTC.

This sequence joins TRBV19 and TRBJ1-2, with 9 bases aligning to TRBD1. There are 14 residues in the CDR3. Germline V gene lookup returns CDR1 LNHDA and CDR2 SQIVND (reference sequence). V lost 6 bases, J lost 3 bases, and 5 bases stayed unmatched. The CDR3: CASRRQGGDYGYTF. Written as DNA, the CDR3 is TGTGCCAGTAGGCGACAGGGGGGCGACTATGGCTACACCTTC.

The chain combines TRBV5-4 with TRBJ1-5; perhaps TRBD1 as D (5 bases). The CDR3 extends over 17 amino acids. V was clipped by 0 bases and J by 0 bases, with 13 bases between them. Germline lookup yields CDR1 SGHNT and CDR2 YYREEE (reference sequence). CDR3 sequence reads: CASSLVGHTYSNQPQHF. DNA for the CDR3: TGTGCCAGCAGCTTGGTCGGACACACTTATAGCAATCAGCCCCAGCATTTT.

This rearrangement joins TRBV19 to TRBJ1-1; D is unclear. The CDR3 runs to 14 residues. V gave up 7 bases and J gave up 1 base, with 13 bases separating them. Germline values: CDR1 LNHDA, CDR2 SQIVND (reference sequence). The DNA for the CDR3 is TGTGCCAGTAACCTACTAGAGTCGAACACTGAAGCTTTCTTT. Translating gives CASNLLESNTEAFF.